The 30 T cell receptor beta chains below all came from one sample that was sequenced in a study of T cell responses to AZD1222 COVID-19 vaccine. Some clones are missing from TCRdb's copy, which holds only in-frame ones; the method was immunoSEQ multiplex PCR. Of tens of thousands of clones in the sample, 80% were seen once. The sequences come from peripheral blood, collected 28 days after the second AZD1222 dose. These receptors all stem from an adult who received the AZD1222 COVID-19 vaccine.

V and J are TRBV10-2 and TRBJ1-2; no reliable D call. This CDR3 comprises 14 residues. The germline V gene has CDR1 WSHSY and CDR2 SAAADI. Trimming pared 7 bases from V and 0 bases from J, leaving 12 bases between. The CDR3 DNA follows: TGCGCCAGCACCCGGGTCCGAACTAACTATGGCTACACCTTC. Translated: CASTRVRTNYGYTF.

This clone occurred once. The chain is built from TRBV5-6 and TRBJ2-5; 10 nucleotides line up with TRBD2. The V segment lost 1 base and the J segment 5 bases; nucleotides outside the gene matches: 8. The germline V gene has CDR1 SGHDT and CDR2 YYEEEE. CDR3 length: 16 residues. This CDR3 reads CASSLSPSGGWETQYF. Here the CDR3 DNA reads TGTGCCAGCAGCTTGTCACCTAGCGGGGGCTGGGAGACCCAGTACTTC.

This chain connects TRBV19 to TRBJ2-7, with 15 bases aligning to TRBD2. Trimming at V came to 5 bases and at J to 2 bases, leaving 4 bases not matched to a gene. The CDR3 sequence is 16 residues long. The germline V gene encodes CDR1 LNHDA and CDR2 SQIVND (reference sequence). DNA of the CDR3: TGTGCCAGTAGTTCGGGACTAGCGGGGGGCGCCTACGAGCAGTACTTC. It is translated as CASSSGLAGGAYEQYF.

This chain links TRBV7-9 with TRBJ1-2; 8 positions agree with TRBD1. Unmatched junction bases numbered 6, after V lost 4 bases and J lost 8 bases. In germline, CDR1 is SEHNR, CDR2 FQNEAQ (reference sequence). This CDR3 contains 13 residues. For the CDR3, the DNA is TGTGCCAGCAGCTGGACAGGGCTAGGCGGCTACACCTTC. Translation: CASSWTGLGGYTF.

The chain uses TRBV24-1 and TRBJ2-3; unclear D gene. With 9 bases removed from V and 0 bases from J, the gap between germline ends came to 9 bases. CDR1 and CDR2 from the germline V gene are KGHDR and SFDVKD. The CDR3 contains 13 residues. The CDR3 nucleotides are TGTGCCACCGGTTCAGCTAGCACAGATACGCAGTATTTT. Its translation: CATGSASTDTQYF.

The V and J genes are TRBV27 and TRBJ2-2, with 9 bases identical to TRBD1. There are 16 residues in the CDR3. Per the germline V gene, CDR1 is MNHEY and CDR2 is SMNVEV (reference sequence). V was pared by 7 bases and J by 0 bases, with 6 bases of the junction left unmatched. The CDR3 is CASNTGGSANTGELFF. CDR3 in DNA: TGTGCCAGCAATACAGGGGGCAGTGCGAACACCGGGGAGCTGTTTTTT.

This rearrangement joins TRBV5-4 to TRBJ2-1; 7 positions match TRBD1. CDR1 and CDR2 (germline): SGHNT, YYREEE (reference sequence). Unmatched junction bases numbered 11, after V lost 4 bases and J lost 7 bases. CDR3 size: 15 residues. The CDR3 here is CASSEMRQGWNEQFF. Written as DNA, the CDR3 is TGTGCCAGCAGCGAAATGAGACAGGGTTGGAATGAGCAGTTCTTC.

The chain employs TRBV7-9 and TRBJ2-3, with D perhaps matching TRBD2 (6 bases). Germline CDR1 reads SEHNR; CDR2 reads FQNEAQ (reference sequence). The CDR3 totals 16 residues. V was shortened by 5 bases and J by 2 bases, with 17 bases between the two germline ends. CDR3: CASSPRGGFTTDTQYF. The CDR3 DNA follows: TGTGCCAGCAGCCCGAGGGGAGGTTTTACCACAGATACGCAGTATTTT.

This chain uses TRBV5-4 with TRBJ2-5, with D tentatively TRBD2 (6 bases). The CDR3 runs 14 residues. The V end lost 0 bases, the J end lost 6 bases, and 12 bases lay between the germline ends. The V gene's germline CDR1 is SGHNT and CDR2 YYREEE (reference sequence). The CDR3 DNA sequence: TGTGCCAGCAGCTTGGTTGCGGCGGGGAAGACCCAGTACTTC. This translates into CASSLVAAGKTQYF. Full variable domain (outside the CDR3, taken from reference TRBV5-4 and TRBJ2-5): ETGVTQSPTHLIKTRGQQVTLRCSSQSGHNTVSWYQQALGQGPQFIFQYYREEENGRGNFPPRFSGLQFPNYSSELNVNALELDDSALYLCASSLVAAGKTQYFGPGTRLLVL.

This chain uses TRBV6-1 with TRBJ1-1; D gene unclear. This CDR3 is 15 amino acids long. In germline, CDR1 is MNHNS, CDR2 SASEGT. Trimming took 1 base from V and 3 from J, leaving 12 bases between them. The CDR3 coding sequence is TGTGCCAGCAGTGAAGGGGCCCTACAGTACACTGAAGCTTTCTTT. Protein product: CASSEGALQYTEAFF.

The chain's CDR3 is CASSLNRVQGETQYF. CDR3 DNA sequence: TGTGCCAGCAGCTTAAATCGCGTTCAGGGAGAGACCCAGTACTTC. The chain couples TRBV11-2 to TRBJ2-5; a possible D gene is TRBD1 (5 bases). The length of the CDR3 is 15 residues. Germline V gene sequence: CDR1 SGHAT, CDR2 FQNNGV. V gave up 2 bases and J gave up 4 bases, with 14 bases separating them.

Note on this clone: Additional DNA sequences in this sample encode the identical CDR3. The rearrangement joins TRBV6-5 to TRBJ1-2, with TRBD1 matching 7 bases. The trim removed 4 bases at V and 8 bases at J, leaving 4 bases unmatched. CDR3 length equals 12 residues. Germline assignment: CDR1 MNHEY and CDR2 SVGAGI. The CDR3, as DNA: TGTGCCAGCAGTTCCCGACAGGGCGGCTACACCTTC. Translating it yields CASSSRQGGYTF.

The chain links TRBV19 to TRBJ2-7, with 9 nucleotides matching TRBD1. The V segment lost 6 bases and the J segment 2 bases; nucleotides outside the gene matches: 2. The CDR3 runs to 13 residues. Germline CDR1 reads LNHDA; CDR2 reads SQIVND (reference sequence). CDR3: CASSRDRAYEQYF. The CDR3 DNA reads TGTGCCAGTAGCCGGGACAGGGCCTACGAGCAGTACTTC.

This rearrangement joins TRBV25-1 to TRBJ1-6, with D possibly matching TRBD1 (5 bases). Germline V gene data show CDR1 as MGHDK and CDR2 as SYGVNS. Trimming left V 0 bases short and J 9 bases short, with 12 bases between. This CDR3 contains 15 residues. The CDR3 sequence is CASSEYRAGTSPLHF. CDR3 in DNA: TGTGCCAGCAGTGAATATCGGGCAGGGACTTCACCCCTCCACTTT.

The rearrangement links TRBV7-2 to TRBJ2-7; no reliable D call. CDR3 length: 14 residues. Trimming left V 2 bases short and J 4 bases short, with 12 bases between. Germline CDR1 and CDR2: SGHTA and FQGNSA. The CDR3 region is CASSLIGYPYEQYF. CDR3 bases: TGTGCCAGCAGCTTAATTGGGTATCCATACGAGCAGTACTTC.

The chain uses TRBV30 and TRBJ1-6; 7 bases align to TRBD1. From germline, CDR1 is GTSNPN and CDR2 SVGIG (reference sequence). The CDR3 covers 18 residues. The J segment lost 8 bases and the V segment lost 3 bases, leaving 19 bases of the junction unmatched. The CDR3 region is CAWRRDREFRPSDSPLHF. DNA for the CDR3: TGTGCCTGGAGACGCGACAGGGAATTTAGGCCGAGTGATTCACCCCTCCACTTT.

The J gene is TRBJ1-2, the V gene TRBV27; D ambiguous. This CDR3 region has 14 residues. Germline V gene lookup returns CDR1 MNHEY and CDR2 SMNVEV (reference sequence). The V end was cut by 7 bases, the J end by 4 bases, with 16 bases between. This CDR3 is CASIPVGSIYGYTF. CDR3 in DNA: TGTGCCAGCATCCCGGTGGGGTCCATCTATGGCTACACCTTC.

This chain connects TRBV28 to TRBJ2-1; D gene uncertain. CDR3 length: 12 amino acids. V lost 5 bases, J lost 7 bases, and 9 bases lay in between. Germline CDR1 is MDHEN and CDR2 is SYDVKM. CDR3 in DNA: TGTGCCAGCAGTGCGCTAGTTAATGAGCAGTTCTTC. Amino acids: CASSALVNEQFF.

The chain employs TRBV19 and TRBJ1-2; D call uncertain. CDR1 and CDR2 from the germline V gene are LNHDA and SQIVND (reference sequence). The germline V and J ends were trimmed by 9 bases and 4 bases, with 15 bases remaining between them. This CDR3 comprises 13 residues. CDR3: CASTLEAAYGYTF. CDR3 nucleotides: TGTGCCAGCACCCTGGAGGCAGCCTATGGCTACACCTTC.

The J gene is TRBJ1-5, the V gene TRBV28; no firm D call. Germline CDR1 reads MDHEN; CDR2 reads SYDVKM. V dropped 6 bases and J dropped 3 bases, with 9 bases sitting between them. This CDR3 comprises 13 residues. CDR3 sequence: CASRETTNQPQHF. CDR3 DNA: TGTGCCAGCAGGGAGACGACCAATCAGCCCCAGCATTTT.

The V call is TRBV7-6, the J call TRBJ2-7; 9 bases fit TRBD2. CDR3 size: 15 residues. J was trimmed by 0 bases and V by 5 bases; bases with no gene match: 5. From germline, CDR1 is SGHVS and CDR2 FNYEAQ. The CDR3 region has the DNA TGTGCCAGCAGCGAGCGGGGGGACTTCTCCTACGAGCAGTACTTC. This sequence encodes CASSERGDFSYEQYF.

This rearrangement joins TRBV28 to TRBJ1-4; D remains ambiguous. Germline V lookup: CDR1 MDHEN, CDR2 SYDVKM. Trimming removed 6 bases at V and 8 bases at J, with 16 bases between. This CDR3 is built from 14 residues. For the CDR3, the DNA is TGTGCCAGCAGCCCCCCTCCAACCCGGGAAAAACTGTTTTTT. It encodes CASSPPPTREKLFF.

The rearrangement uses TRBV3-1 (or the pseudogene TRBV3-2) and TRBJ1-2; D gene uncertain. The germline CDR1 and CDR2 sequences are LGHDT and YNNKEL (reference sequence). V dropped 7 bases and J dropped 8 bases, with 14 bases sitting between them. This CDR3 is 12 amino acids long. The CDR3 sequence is CASNSGKRGYTF. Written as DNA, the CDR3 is TGTGCCAGCAACTCGGGGAAACGGGGCTACACCTTC.

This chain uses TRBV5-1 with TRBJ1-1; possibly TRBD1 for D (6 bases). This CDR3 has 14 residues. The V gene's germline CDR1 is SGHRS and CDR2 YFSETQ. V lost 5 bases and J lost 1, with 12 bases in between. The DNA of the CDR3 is TGCGCCAGCAGTATGTGGGGACAGAACACTGAAGCTTTCTTT. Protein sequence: CASSMWGQNTEAFF.

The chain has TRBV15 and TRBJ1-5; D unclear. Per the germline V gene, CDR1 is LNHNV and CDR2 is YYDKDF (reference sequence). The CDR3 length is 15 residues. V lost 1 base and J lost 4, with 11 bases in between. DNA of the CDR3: TGTGCCACCAGCAGAGCACCGTCCGCTAATCAGCCCCAGCATTTT. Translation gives CATSRAPSANQPQHF. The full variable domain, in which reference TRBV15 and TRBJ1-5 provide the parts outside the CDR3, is DAMVIQNPRYQVTQFGKPVTLSCSQTLNHNVMYWYQQKSSQAPKLLFHYYDKDFNNEADTPDNFQSRRPNTSFCFLDIRSPGLGDTAMYLCATSRAPSANQPQHFGDGTRLSIL.

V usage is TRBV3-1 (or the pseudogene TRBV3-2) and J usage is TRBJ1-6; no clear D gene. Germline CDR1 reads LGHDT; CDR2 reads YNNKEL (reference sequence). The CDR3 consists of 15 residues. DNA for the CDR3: TGTGCTACACGGGGTTTCGGATCGAAAAATTCACCCCTCCACTTT. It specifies CATRGFGSKNSPLHF.

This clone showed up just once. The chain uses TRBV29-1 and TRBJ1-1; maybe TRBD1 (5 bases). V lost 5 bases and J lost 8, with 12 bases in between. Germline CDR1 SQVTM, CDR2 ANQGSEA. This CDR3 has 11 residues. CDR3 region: CSVPDRGEAFF. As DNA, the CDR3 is TGCAGCGTTCCTGATCGGGGGGAAGCTTTCTTT.

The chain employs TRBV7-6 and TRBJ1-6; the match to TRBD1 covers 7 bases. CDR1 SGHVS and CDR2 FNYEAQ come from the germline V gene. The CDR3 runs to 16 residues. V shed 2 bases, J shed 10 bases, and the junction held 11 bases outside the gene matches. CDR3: CASSLTGAGDRSPLHF. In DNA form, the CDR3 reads TGTGCCAGCAGCTTAACAGGGGCCGGCGATAGGTCACCCCTCCACTTT.

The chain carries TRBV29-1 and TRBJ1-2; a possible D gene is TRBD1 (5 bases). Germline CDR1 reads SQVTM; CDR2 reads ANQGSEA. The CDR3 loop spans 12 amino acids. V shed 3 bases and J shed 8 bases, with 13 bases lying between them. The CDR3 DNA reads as TGCAGCGTTGACGGGGGGGAAGGGGGCTACACCTTC. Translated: CSVDGGEGGYTF. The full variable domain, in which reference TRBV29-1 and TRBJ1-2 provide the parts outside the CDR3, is SAVISQKPSRDICQRGTSLTIQCQVDSQVTMMFWYRQQPGQSLTLIATANQGSEATYESGFVIDKFPISRPNLTFSTLTVSNMSPEDSSIYLCSVDGGEGGYTFGSGTRLTVV.

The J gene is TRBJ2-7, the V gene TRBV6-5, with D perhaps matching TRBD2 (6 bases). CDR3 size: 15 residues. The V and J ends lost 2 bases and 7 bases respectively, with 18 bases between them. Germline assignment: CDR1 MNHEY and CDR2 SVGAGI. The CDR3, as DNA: TGTGCCAGCAGTTACACCGGGACCCCGGGGAGGGAGCAGTACTTC. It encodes CASSYTGTPGREQYF.